This TCR beta chain originates from a study of tissue T cells after allogeneic stem cell transplantation. Survey-depth TCRbeta CDR3 sequencing reported V/J genes and productive frequencies. The assay was immunoSEQ multiplex PCR, and TCRdb's table has in-frame clones only and misses some. The sample consists of over 1,500 clones, approximately 52% of them appearing once. A note on this clone: Genes here carry mouse names. The read is 1 residue too short to cover the CDR3 end, so that end is filled in from the germline J gene.

Time point of the sample: mouse harvest day 14 after allogeneic transplant. Tail vein injection delivered 10^7 T-cell-depleted bone marrow cells and 10^6 splenic CD5+ T cells. Mice had MHC-mismatched B6 into BALB/c GVHD, sampled day 7 or 14. Germline CDR1 and CDR2: KGHPV and FQNQEV (reference sequence). The junction had 0 bases not matched to a gene; V was cut back by 5 bases and J by 4 bases. The CDR3 is made up of 12 amino acids. The source is a female BALB/c mouse given C57BL/6 T cells with graft-versus-host disease after an allogeneic hematopoietic cell transplant. The J gene is TRBJ1-1, the V gene TRBV26; 8 nucleotides match TRBD1. The material sequenced was gut tissue. Incomplete CDR3 DNA: TGTGCCAGCAGTGGACAGGGCACAGAAGTCTTC. The encoded protein is CASSGQGTEVF. The CDR3 as a whole reads CASSGQGTEVFF.